This TCR beta chain is drawn from a study of vaccination effects on CD4 cells after COVID-19. Study overall: The second dose preceded post-vaccine samples by a median of 72 days. Study-level points and caveats: Few convalescent patients and no early post-infection timepoints were included in the study.

This clone was picked up a small number of times. As yet, its antigen is unknown. Before sequencing, viral peptide pools were used by the ViraFEST assay to expand antigen-specific CD4+ T cells. Subsequent to approximately 11 days of culture, CD4+ T cells were isolated. Participants got two doses of BNT162b2 or mRNA-1273 vaccine. Having tested negative for nucleocapsid antibodies, the vaccine recipients showed no prior SARS-CoV-2 infection. PBMC were cultured at about 1.9 million per well with roughly 9.7 IU/ml IL-2 and around 9.4 ug/ml peptides. The CDR3 contains 14 residues. Per germline, CDR1 MDHEN and CDR2 SYDVKM. Trimming pared 3 bases from V and 7 bases from J, leaving 13 bases between. Profiled with immunoSEQ multiplex PCR; TCRdb holds only in-frame clones, not every one. The table shows 80,000 to 95,000 clones, with around 77% occurring only once.

This rearrangement joins TRBV28 to TRBJ1-5; D uncertain. This sequence was found in a human donor who received a COVID-19 vaccine. Sequenced here: CD4+ T cells from PBMCs cultured with HCoV-OC43 spike peptides, sampled after COVID-19 vaccination. Subset: HCoV-OC43 spike overlapping peptide pool stimulation. CDR3 amino acids: CASSFGSGRQPQHF. As DNA, the CDR3 is TGTGCCAGCAGTTTCGGATCGGGGAGGCAGCCCCAGCATTTT.